The 18 T cell receptor beta chains listed next were all sequenced from one sample in a study of T-cell memory formation after mild COVID-19. TCRdb independently ran MiXCR on the 5' RACE reads; one entry per CDR3 protein. This sample has about 190,000 distinct CDR3 sequences; roughly 23% occur once, and the top ten carry more than 20%. Sequencing was performed on PBMCs or a T cell subset sorted from them (not recorded which). The receptors were gathered from an adult woman who had mild COVID-19 (a few samples of this study predate the infection). Cell type and time point are not known.

Only a few counts were recorded for this clonotype. The J gene is TRBJ1-1, the V gene TRBV19; D remains unclear. The V end was cut by 5 bases, the J end by 3 bases, with 7 bases between. Per the germline V gene, CDR1 is LNHDA and CDR2 is SQIVND (reference sequence). The CDR3 loop spans 12 amino acids. The CDR3 loop reads CASSPTYTEAFF. CDR3 DNA: TGTGCCAGTAGTCCAACCTACACTGAAGCTTTCTTT.

The rearrangement uses TRBV27 and TRBJ2-3; possible D gene TRBD1, 6 bases. The CDR3 length is 15 residues. Germline loops: CDR1 MNHEY, CDR2 SMNVEV (reference sequence). V gave up 2 bases and J gave up 5 bases, with 14 bases separating them. The CDR3 DNA reads TGTGCCAGCAGTTTACTTCCGGGACAAGGAGATACGCAGTATTTT. Translated: CASSLLPGQGDTQYF.

The chain recombines TRBV11-2 with TRBJ2-3; 15 positions agree with TRBD2. Unmatched junction bases numbered 9, after V lost 3 bases and J lost 8 bases. Germline V gene data show CDR1 as SGHAT and CDR2 as FQNNGV. This CDR3 is 17 amino acids long. The CDR3: CASSFPGLAGGAATQYF. In nucleotides, the CDR3 is TGTGCCAGCAGCTTCCCGGGACTAGCGGGGGGTGCAGCTACGCAGTATTTT.

The chain employs TRBV5-4 and TRBJ1-2; D is unresolved. Germline V gene sequence: CDR1 SGHNT, CDR2 YYREEE (reference sequence). The V gene lost 1 base and the J gene lost 3 bases, with 22 bases spanning the gap. CDR3 length: 18 amino acids. The CDR3 protein is CASSLKWLRFEHHYGYTF. In nucleotides, the CDR3 is TGTGCCAGCAGCTTGAAGTGGTTGAGGTTTGAACACCACTATGGCTACACCTTC.

The chain combines TRBV4-3 with TRBJ2-1, with 9 bases fitting TRBD2. The CDR3 sequence is 16 residues long. Germline loops: CDR1 LGHNA, CDR2 YSLEER. With V trimmed by 0 bases and J by 5 bases, 5 bases remained unmatched. CDR3 bases: TGCGCCAGCAGCCAAGATCGTGCTAGCGGGAACAATGAGCAGTTCTTC. It encodes CASSQDRASGNNEQFF.

V is TRBV30 and J is TRBJ2-7; D remains unclear. Germline V gene sequence: CDR1 GTSNPN, CDR2 SVGIG (reference sequence). V was cut by 3 bases and J by 5 bases, with 8 bases left in between. This CDR3 region has 11 residues. DNA of the CDR3: TGTGCCTGGAGCCAATTGGACGAGCAGTACTTC. Its protein product is CAWSQLDEQYF. The full variable domain, in which reference TRBV30 and TRBJ2-7 provide the parts outside the CDR3, is SQTIHQWPATLVQPVGSPLSLECTVEGTSNPNLYWYRQAAGRGLQLLFYSVGIGQISSEVPQNLSASRPQDRQFILSSKKLLLSDSGFYLCAWSQLDEQYFGPGTRLTVT.

This clonotype was seen more than once but under ten times. This chain joins TRBV3-1 and TRBJ1-2; D might be TRBD1 (5 bases). With 0 bases removed from V and 2 bases from J, the gap between germline ends came to 10 bases. CDR1 and CDR2 (germline): LGHDT, YNNKEL (reference sequence). The CDR3 covers 15 residues. CDR3 loop: CASSQDWGVNYGYTF. The CDR3 bases are TGTGCCAGCAGCCAAGATTGGGGGGTGAACTATGGCTACACCTTC.

This clonotype was observed a few times. V gene TRBV5-1 combines with J gene TRBJ1-1; 7 bases fit TRBD1. The germline V gene has CDR1 SGHRS and CDR2 YFSETQ. CDR3 size: 12 residues. Germline trimming cut 4 bases from V and 10 bases from J; bases unmatched to any gene: 7. The CDR3 nucleotides read TGCGCCAGCAGCCCAGGGGGAAGTGCAGCTTTCTTT. This translates into CASSPGGSAAFF.

This clonotype was detected ten times or more. The chain carries TRBV7-2 and TRBJ2-1; D is ambiguous. The CDR3 runs to 15 residues. Germline V CDR1 and CDR2: SGHTA, FQGNSA. V lost 0 bases and J 0 bases, leaving 6 bases between the germline ends. The CDR3 region has the DNA TGTGCCAGCAGCTTAGCGGCTAGCTCCTACAATGAGCAGTTCTTC. Protein: CASSLAASSYNEQFF. The complete variable domain, with remaining parts taken from reference TRBV7-2 and TRBJ2-1, reads GAGVSQSPSNKVTEKGKDVELRCDPISGHTALYWYRQSLGQGLEFLIYFQGNSAPDKSGLPSDRFSAERTGGSVSTLTIQRTQQEDSAVYLCASSLAASSYNEQFFGPGTRLTVL.

This clonotype appeared many times. This CDR3 is CASSPLLMAEKLFF. In DNA, the CDR3 is TGTGCCAGCAGTCCCCTGTTGATGGCGGAAAAACTGTTTTTT. This rearrangement joins TRBV27 to TRBJ1-4; D unclear. This CDR3 is 14 amino acids long. The germline CDR1 and CDR2 sequences are MNHEY and SMNVEV (reference sequence). V lost 5 bases, J lost 8 bases, and 15 bases lay in between.

This clonotype was seen more than once but under ten times. This rearrangement joins TRBV5-1 to TRBJ1-3, with 7 nucleotides matching TRBD1. The V gene's germline CDR1 is SGHRS and CDR2 YFSETQ. This CDR3 is 16 amino acids long. Trimming removed 2 bases from V and 2 bases from J; junction bases left unmatched: 7. The CDR3 nucleotides read TGCGCCAGCAGCTTCACTGACAGGGCGACTGGAAACACCATATATTTT. Protein product: CASSFTDRATGNTIYF.

This clonotype came up a few times. This chain links TRBV7-8 with TRBJ2-5, with D possibly called TRBD1 or TRBD2 (5 bases each). CDR3 size: 15 residues. The germline V gene encodes CDR1 SGHVS and CDR2 FQNEAQ. The V end lost 5 bases, the J end lost 4 bases, and 17 bases lay between the germline ends. The CDR3 protein is CASSRGQSSRETQYF. The CDR3 region has the DNA TGTGCCAGCAGCCGTGGACAATCTAGCCGAGAGACCCAGTACTTC.

V usage is TRBV7-9 and J usage is TRBJ2-1; D not resolved. CDR3 length: 17 amino acids. Trimming shortened V by 5 bases and J by 3 bases, and 20 bases separated the two germline ends. Germline assignment: CDR1 SEHNR and CDR2 FQNEAQ (reference sequence). For the CDR3, the DNA is TGTGCCAGCAGCCCCGACCGGTTTGTAGCCGACTACAATGAGCAGTTCTTC. Its protein is CASSPDRFVADYNEQFF.

This clonotype was seen more than once but under ten times. The CDR3: CASSLAGGRNEKLFF. In DNA, the CDR3 is TGTGCCAGCAGCTTAGCAGGGGGCCGGAATGAAAAACTGTTTTTT. The rearrangement joins TRBV7-6 to TRBJ1-4, with 7 bases identical to TRBD1. V gave up 0 bases and J gave up 5 bases; unmatched junction bases: 3. Germline CDR1 and CDR2: SGHVS and FNYEAQ. The CDR3 extends over 15 amino acids. The whole variable domain, filled in from reference TRBV7-6 and TRBJ1-4, reads GAGVSQSPRYKVTKRGQDVALRCDPISGHVSLYWYRQALGQGPEFLTYFNYEAQQDKSGLPNDRFSAERPEGSISTLTIQRTEQRDSAMYRCASSLAGGRNEKLFFGSGTQLSVL.

This CDR3 is CSALAETPSSLQETQYF. In nucleotides, the CDR3 is TGCAGCGCTCTAGCGGAAACCCCCTCGTCCCTTCAAGAGACCCAGTACTTC. V is TRBV20-1 and J is TRBJ2-5, with 7 bases matching TRBD2. The germline V gene has CDR1 DFQATT and CDR2 SNEGSKA (reference sequence). This CDR3 region has 17 residues.

This clonotype was counted between two and nine times. The CDR3 region is CSAYPRQKAYEQYF. The CDR3, as DNA: TGCAGTGCTTACCCGAGGCAGAAAGCCTACGAGCAGTACTTC. This sequence joins TRBV20-1 and TRBJ2-7; no firm D call. This CDR3 contains 14 residues. The V end was cut by 5 bases, the J end by 2 bases, with 16 bases between. CDR1 is DFQATT and CDR2 is SNEGSKA in the germline V gene (reference sequence).

The rearrangement links TRBV29-1 to TRBJ2-7, with unresolved D. The CDR3 contains 12 residues. Germline-derived CDR1 and CDR2 are SQVTM and ANQGSEA. The V end was cut by 1 base, the J end by 2 bases, with 6 bases between. For the CDR3, the DNA is TGCAGCGTTGAAGGCTTAGCCTACGAGCAGTACTTC. It is translated as CSVEGLAYEQYF.

The chain has TRBV20-1 and TRBJ1-1; tentative D call: TRBD1 (5 bases). V was pared by 2 bases and J by 5 bases, with 15 bases between. The CDR3 spans 14 residues. Germline assignment: CDR1 DFQATT and CDR2 SNEGSKA (reference sequence). CDR3 region: CSARPTGFGTEAFF. The CDR3 nucleotides are TGCAGTGCTAGACCAACAGGATTTGGGACTGAAGCTTTCTTT.